This TCR beta chain was sequenced during a study of control samples from healthy donors and cancer patients. The assay was immunoSEQ multiplex PCR, and TCRdb's table has in-frame clones only and misses some. Of about 140,000 clones listed, about 85% were seen once; the top ten hold 8% to 9.5%. Between the trimmed V and J ends, which lost 3 bases and 5 bases, there was a span of 16 bases. The CDR3 loop spans 15 amino acids. Per the germline V gene, CDR1 is KGHDR and CDR2 is SFDVKD. This TCR derives from a young woman in good health. The chain joins TRBV24-1 to TRBJ2-7; the D gene is possibly TRBD1 (6 bases). The sequenced material came from blood. The CDR3 loop is CATSDGTGFNHEQYF. CDR3 DNA: TGTGCCACCAGTGATGGAACAGGGTTCAACCACGAGCAGTACTTC.